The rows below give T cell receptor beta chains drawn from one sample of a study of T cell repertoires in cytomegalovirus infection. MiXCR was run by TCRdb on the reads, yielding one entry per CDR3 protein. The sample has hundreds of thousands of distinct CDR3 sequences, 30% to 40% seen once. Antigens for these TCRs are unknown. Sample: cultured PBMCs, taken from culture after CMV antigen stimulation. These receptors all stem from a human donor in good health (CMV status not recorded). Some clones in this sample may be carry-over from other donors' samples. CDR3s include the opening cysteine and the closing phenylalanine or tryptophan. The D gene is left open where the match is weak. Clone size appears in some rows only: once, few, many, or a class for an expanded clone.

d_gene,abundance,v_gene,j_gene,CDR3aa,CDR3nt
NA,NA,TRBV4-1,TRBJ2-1,CASSPAVEASYNEQFF,TGCGCCAGCAGCCCGGCCGTCGAAGCCTCCTACAATGAGCAGTTCTTC
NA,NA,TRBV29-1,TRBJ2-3,CSVVSLTDTQYF,TGCAGCGTTGTCTCCCTCACAGATACGCAGTATTTT
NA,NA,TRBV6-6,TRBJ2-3,CATLYARTDTQYF,TGTGCCACCTTATATGCTCGCACAGATACGCAGTATTTT
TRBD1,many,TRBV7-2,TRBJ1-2,CASSFGTANYGYTF,TGTGCCAGCAGCTTCGGGACAGCCAACTATGGCTACACCTTC
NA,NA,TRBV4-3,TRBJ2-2,CASSEEALRWNTGELFF,TGCGCCAGCAGTGAGGAGGCCCTCCGGTGGAACACCGGGGAGCTGTTTTTT
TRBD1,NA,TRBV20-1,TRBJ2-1,CSAPKTGGVEGEQFF,TGCAGTGCTCCTAAGACAGGGGGGGTAGAGGGTGAGCAGTTCTTC
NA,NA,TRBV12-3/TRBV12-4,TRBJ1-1,CASSLPSTGPEAFF,TGTGCCAGCAGTCTCCCCTCCACAGGGCCTGAAGCTTTCTTT
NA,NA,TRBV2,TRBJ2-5,CASSGELGGTQYF,TGTGCCAGCAGTGGAGAACTTGGGGGGACCCAGTACTTC
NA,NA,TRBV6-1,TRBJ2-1,CASGGGGGSYNEQFF,TGTGCCAGCGGAGGGGGGGGGGGCAGTTACAATGAGCAGTTCTTC
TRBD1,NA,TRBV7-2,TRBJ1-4,CASSSDRANEKLFF,TGTGCCAGCAGCTCGGACAGGGCGAATGAAAAACTGTTTTTT
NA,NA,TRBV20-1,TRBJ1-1,CSARVQNTEAFF,TGCAGTGCGAGGGTACAGAACACTGAAGCTTTCTTT
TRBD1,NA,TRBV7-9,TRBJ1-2,CASSLLGQGNGYTF,TGTGCCAGCAGCTTATTGGGACAGGGGAATGGCTACACCTTC
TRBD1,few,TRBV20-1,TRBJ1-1,CSARDSRTGTNTEAFF,TGCAGTGCTAGAGATTCCCGGACAGGAACAAACACTGAAGCTTTCTTT
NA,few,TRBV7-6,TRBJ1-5,CASSIGGVNQPQHF,TGTGCCAGCAGCATAGGCGGTGTTAATCAGCCCCAGCATTTT
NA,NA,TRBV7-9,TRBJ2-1,CASSLKHGPIGQFF,TGTGCCAGCAGCTTAAAGCATGGTCCTATTGGGCAGTTCTTC
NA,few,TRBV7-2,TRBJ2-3,CASSLDATSSTDTQYF,TGTGCCAGCAGCTTAGACGCCACTTCTAGCACAGATACGCAGTATTTT
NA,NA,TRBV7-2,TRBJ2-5,CASSPFGDGWDAQYF,TGTGCCAGCAGCCCCTTTGGGGACGGGTGGGATGCCCAGTACTTC
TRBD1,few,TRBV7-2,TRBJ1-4,CASSTQGQGNEKLFF,TGTGCCAGCAGCACCCAGGGACAGGGGAATGAAAAACTGTTTTTT
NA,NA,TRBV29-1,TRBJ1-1,CSVEVRFLNTEAFF,TGCAGCGTTGAAGTACGGTTTCTGAACACTGAAGCTTTCTTT
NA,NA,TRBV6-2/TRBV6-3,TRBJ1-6,CASRRTVTGSPLHF,TGTGCCAGCAGACGGACAGTAACTGGGTCACCCCTCCACTTT
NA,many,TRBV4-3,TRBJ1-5,CASSQGLALRQPQHF,TGCGCCAGCAGCCAAGGTCTAGCCCTTCGGCAGCCCCAGCATTTT
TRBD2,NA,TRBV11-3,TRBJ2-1,CASSLGISGSEDEQFF,TGTGCCAGCAGCTTAGGTATTAGCGGGAGTGAGGATGAGCAGTTCTTC
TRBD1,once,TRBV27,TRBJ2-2,CASSLDRAGAGGTGELFF,TGTGCCAGCAGTTTAGACAGGGCCGGGGCCGGTGGCACCGGGGAGCTGTTTTTT
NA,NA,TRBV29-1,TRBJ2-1,CSVREWSYNEQFF,TGCAGCGTACGGGAGTGGTCCTACAATGAGCAGTTCTTC
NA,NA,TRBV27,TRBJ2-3,CASIRTLASTDTQYF,TGTGCCAGCATCAGAACGTTGGCAAGCACAGATACGCAGTATTTT
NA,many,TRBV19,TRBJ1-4,CASRRQASYGSNEKLFF,TGTGCCAGTAGGAGACAGGCCTCCTATGGAAGTAATGAAAAACTGTTTTTT